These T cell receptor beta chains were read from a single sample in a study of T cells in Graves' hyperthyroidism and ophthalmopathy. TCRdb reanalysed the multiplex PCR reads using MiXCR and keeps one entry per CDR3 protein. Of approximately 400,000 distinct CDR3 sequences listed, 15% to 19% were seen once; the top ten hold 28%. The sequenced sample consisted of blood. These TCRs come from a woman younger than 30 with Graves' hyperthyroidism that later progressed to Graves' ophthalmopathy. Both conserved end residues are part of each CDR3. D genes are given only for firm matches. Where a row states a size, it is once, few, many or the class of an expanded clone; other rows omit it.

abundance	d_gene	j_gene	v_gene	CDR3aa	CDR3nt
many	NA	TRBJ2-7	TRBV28	CASSPRGPSGYEQYF	TGTGCCAGCAGTCCTCGGGGGCCCTCTGGGTACGAGCAGTACTTC
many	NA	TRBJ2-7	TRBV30	CAWRGTQYEQYF	TGTGCCTGGAGGGGTACACAATACGAGCAGTACTTC
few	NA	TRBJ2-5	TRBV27	CASSSRLRETQYF	TGTGCCAGCAGTTCTCGTTTGCGGGAGACCCAGTACTTC
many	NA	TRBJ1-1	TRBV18	CASSPPSRNTEAFF	TGTGCCAGCTCACCACCGTCTAGGAACACTGAAGCTTTCTTT
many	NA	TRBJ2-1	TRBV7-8	CASSRRGEESTNEQFF	TGTGCCAGCAGCCGGAGAGGGGAAGAAAGTACAAATGAGCAGTTCTTC
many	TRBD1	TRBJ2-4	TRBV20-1	CSARDPAGGWSKNIQYF	TGCAGTGCTAGAGATCCGGCAGGGGGCTGGTCCAAAAACATTCAGTACTTC
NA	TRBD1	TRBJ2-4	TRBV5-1	CASSFRTGNIQYF	TGCGCCAGCAGCTTCCGGACAGGGAACATTCAGTACTTC
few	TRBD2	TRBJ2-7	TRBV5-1	CASSLASSGSSYEQYF	TGCGCCAGCAGCTTGGCGTCTAGCGGGAGCTCCTACGAGCAGTACTTC
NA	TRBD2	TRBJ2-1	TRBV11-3	CASSLGLATVSEQFF	TGTGCCAGCAGCCTAGGACTAGCGACTGTCAGTGAGCAGTTCTTC
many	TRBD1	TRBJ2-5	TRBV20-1	CSVVGTGSEETQYF	TGCAGTGTAGTAGGGACAGGGTCTGAAGAGACCCAGTACTTC
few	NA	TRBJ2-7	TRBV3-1	CASSQVLGPYYEQYF	TGTGCCAGCAGCCAAGTTTTAGGGCCCTACTACGAGCAGTACTTC
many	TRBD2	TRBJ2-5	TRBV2	CASSELAGVGGRSQETQYF	TGTGCCAGCAGTGAACTGGCGGGAGTGGGTGGTAGGAGCCAAGAGACCCAGTACTTC
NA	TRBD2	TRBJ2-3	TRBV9	CASSVGRTSGSTDTQYF	TGTGCCAGCAGCGTAGGAAGGACTAGCGGGAGCACAGATACGCAGTATTTT
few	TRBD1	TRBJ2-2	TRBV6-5	CASSYQGTGATGELFF	TGTGCCAGCAGTTACCAAGGGACAGGGGCCACCGGGGAGCTGTTTTTT
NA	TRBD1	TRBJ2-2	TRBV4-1	CASSLRRDRFMDGELFF	TGCGCCAGCAGCCTCAGGAGGGACAGGTTCATGGACGGGGAGCTGTTTTTT
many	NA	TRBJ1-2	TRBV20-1	CSAPLVRKDYGYTF	TGCAGTGCCCCCCTAGTCAGAAAAGACTATGGCTACACCTTC
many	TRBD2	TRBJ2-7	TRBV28	CASSSPWTSGRGEQYF	TGTGCCAGCAGTTCCCCCTGGACTAGCGGGAGAGGCGAGCAGTACTTC
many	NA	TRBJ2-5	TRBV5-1	CASSLNGQPQETQYF	TGCGCCAGCAGCTTGAATGGGCAGCCCCAAGAGACCCAGTACTTC
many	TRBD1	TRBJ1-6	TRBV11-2	CASSLSPGGRSPLHF	TGTGCCAGCAGCTTATCCCCAGGGGGGCGTTCACCCCTCCACTTT
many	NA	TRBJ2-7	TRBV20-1	CSAGRRGFLYEQYF	TGCAGTGCTGGGCGGCGGGGATTTCTCTACGAGCAGTACTTC
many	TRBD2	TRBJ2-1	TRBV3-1	CASSQDGLAGPTAYNEQFF	TGTGCCAGCAGCCAAGATGGCCTAGCGGGACCTACGGCCTACAATGAGCAGTTCTTC
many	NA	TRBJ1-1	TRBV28	CASSLSDMLNTEAFF	TGTGCCAGCAGTTTATCGGACATGTTGAACACTGAAGCTTTCTTT
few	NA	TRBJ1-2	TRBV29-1	CSVEVDYGYTF	TGCAGCGTTGAGGTCGACTATGGCTACACCTTC
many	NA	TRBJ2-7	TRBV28	CASNGLSSYEQYF	TGTGCCAGCAACGGGCTGAGCTCCTACGAGCAGTACTTC
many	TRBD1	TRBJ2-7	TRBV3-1	CASSQGDSSYEQYF	TGTGCCAGCAGCCAAGGGGACAGCTCCTACGAGCAGTACTTC
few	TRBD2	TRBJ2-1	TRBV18	CASSPRPGGPFNEQFF	TGTGCCAGCTCACCTCGTCCGGGAGGGCCTTTCAATGAGCAGTTCTTC
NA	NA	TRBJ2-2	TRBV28	CASSSPGAANTGELFF	TGTGCCAGCAGTTCCCCGGGCGCAGCGAACACCGGGGAGCTGTTTTTT
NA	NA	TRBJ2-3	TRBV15	CATSRLDGSFAQDTQYF	TGTGCCACCAGCAGACTAGACGGATCCTTCGCCCAAGATACGCAGTATTTT
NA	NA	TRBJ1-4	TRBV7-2	CASSQEKGGQFNEKLFF	TGTGCCAGCAGCCAAGAAAAGGGGGGCCAGTTCAATGAAAAACTGTTTTTT
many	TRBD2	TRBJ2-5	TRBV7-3	CASSLRAGEVETQYF	TGTGCCAGCAGCTTACGGGCGGGAGAGGTTGAGACCCAGTACTTC
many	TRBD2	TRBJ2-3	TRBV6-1	CASPPQGASGGRLSPDTQYF	TGTGCCAGCCCACCTCAGGGGGCTAGCGGGGGGCGTTTGTCCCCAGATACGCAGTATTTT
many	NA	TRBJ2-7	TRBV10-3	CAIRGGDRRAEQYF	TGTGCCATCAGGGGGGGGGACAGGAGAGCCGAGCAGTACTTC
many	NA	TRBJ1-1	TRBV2	CASSTRTLNTEAFF	TGTGCCAGCAGTACCCGGACCCTGAACACTGAAGCTTTCTTT
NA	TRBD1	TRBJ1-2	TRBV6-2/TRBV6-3	CASTRDSFYGYTF	TGTGCCAGCACTAGGGACAGTTTCTATGGCTACACCTTC
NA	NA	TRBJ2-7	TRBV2	CASTQWTETYEQYF	TGTGCCAGCACCCAATGGACAGAAACCTACGAGCAGTACTTC